The 19 T cell receptor beta chains given below trace back to one sample, sequenced in a study of blood T cell repertoires in COVID-19. Repertoires were generated with immunoSEQ multiplex PCR, while TCRdb's copy carries only in-frame clones and drops some. The top ten clones hold approximately 0.99% of a sample with a few hundred thousand clones, about 88% of them seen once. Sequenced input: PBMCs or T cells enriched from blood (not recorded which). These receptors came from a young woman who had recovered from COVID-19.

This clone was seen a single time. CDR3 residues: CSASRTSSRSSYNEQFF. The CDR3, as DNA: TGCAGTGCTAGTAGGACTAGCTCGAGGAGCTCCTACAATGAGCAGTTCTTC. This chain joins TRBV20-1 and TRBJ2-1, with 8 nucleotides matching TRBD2. The germline V gene has CDR1 DFQATT and CDR2 SNEGSKA (reference sequence). CDR3 length: 17 residues. V was clipped by 3 bases and J by 0 bases; unmatched bases: 10.

This clone is a singleton in its sample. V is TRBV6-5 and J is TRBJ1-1, with TRBD1 as a possible D gene (5 bases). Trimming shortened V by 2 bases and J by 2 bases, and 15 bases separated the two germline ends. Germline CDR1 and CDR2: MNHEY and SVGAGI. The CDR3 consists of 16 residues. The CDR3 reads CASSYGGPGVNTEAFF. Written as DNA, the CDR3 is TGTGCCAGCAGTTACGGAGGTCCGGGGGTAAACACTGAAGCTTTCTTT.

The count of this clone is one. The CDR3 DNA sequence: TGTGCCACCAGTGATACAACAGGGGAGACCCAGTACTTC. Amino acid sequence: CATSDTTGETQYF. V usage is TRBV24-1 and J usage is TRBJ2-5, with D tentatively TRBD1 (6 bases). CDR1 and CDR2 from the germline V gene are KGHDR and SFDVKD. The CDR3 is made up of 13 amino acids. Trimming cost V 3 bases and J 5 bases, with 9 bases left between them.

The chain employs TRBV6-6 and TRBJ1-5, with 8 positions matching TRBD1. This CDR3 is 15 amino acids long. J gave up 3 bases and V 5 bases, and 6 bases lay outside the gene matches. Germline-derived CDR1 and CDR2 are MNHNY and SVGAGI (reference sequence). The CDR3 nucleotides are TGTGCCAGCAGTAATCCGGGACAGGACAATCAGCCCCAGCATTTT. Protein product: CASSNPGQDNQPQHF.

The J gene is TRBJ1-5, the V gene TRBV29-1, with 9 bases identical to TRBD1. J lost 3 bases, V lost 7 bases, and 4 bases had no gene match. In germline, CDR1 is SQVTM, CDR2 ANQGSEA. This CDR3 is 13 amino acids long. CDR3 nucleotides: TGCAGCGCGGGGACAGGGAACAATCAGCCCCAGCATTTT. Protein: CSAGTGNNQPQHF.

CDR3 in amino acids: CASSQHPDRGYEQYF. CDR3 nucleotide sequence: TGCGCCAGCAGCCAGCATCCAGACAGGGGTTACGAGCAGTACTTC. This chain joins TRBV4-1 and TRBJ2-7; 8 bases line up with TRBD1. This CDR3 spans 15 amino acids. Germline values: CDR1 MGHRA, CDR2 YSYEKL. V shed 3 bases and J 4 bases; nucleotides not matched to a gene: 8.

The V and J genes are TRBV5-6 and TRBJ2-7, with D uncertain. The CDR3 is 15 amino acids. V was cut by 4 bases and J by 1 base, with 15 bases left in between. The germline V gene has CDR1 SGHDT and CDR2 YYEEEE. The CDR3 spells CASSLRLLGSYEQYF. CDR3 DNA sequence: TGTGCCAGCAGCCTACGATTGCTAGGATCCTACGAGCAGTACTTC.

This chain uses TRBV3-1 (or the pseudogene TRBV3-2) with TRBJ1-4; D call uncertain. The CDR3 runs to 14 residues. Germline lookup yields CDR1 LGHDT and CDR2 YNNKEL (reference sequence). Trimming stripped 0 bases from V and 7 bases from J, with 9 bases between. CDR3 nucleotides: TGTGCCAGCAGCCAAGACCGGAGCAGTGAAAAACTGTTTTTT. Its protein product is CASSQDRSSEKLFF.

The chain couples TRBV13 to TRBJ1-1; 9 bases line up with TRBD1. Per the germline V gene, CDR1 is PRHDT and CDR2 is FYEKMQ (reference sequence). The CDR3 extends over 15 amino acids. V lost 7 bases, J lost 4 bases, and 10 bases stayed unmatched. CDR3 amino acids: CASTRNGQGSTEAFF. The CDR3, as DNA: TGTGCCAGCACCCGAAATGGACAGGGGAGCACTGAAGCTTTCTTT.

V usage is TRBV12-5 and J usage is TRBJ1-2; D may be TRBD1 (6 bases). The CDR3 runs to 15 residues. Germline CDR1 is LGHNT and CDR2 is FRNRAP. V was pared by 8 bases and J by 4 bases, with 20 bases between. The CDR3 bases are TGTGCTAGTTGGGGGCAGAATGATTTTTCCTATGGCTACACCTTC. This encodes CASWGQNDFSYGYTF.

This chain connects TRBV28 to TRBJ1-1; 9 nucleotides line up with TRBD1. The CDR3 is 15 residues long. Germline assignment: CDR1 MDHEN and CDR2 SYDVKM. V lost 5 bases and J lost 8; bases outside the gene matches: 12. The CDR3 DNA sequence: TGTGCCAGCAGTCTACACGCCAGGACAGGGGTCGAAGCTTTCTTT. It encodes CASSLHARTGVEAFF.

The rearrangement uses TRBV6-2 or TRBV6-3 and TRBJ2-5; possibly TRBD1 for D (6 bases). The length of the CDR3 is 14 residues. From germline, CDR1 is MNHEY and CDR2 SVGEGT. V was pared by 2 bases and J by 2 bases, with 9 bases between. The CDR3 sequence: CASSYQQGQETQYF. Written as DNA, the CDR3 is TGTGCCAGCAGTTACCAGCAGGGGCAAGAGACCCAGTACTTC.

V gene TRBV28 combines with J gene TRBJ1-1; D is possibly TRBD1 (5 bases). The CDR3 contains 12 residues. Per the germline V gene, CDR1 is MDHEN and CDR2 is SYDVKM. V lost 1 base and J lost 11, with 11 bases in between. CDR3 sequence reads: CASSLFRVSAFF. In DNA, the CDR3 is TGTGCCAGCAGTTTATTCAGGGTGTCGGCTTTCTTT.

CDR3 sequence reads: CALSPRTGGPYEQYF. CDR3 sequence (DNA): TGTGCCCTCTCCCCCAGGACAGGGGGACCCTACGAGCAGTACTTC. V gene TRBV6-5 combines with J gene TRBJ2-7; 10 nucleotides match TRBD1. V trimming: 11 bases; J trimming: 2 bases; junction bases outside the gene matches: 12. The germline gives CDR1 MNHEY, CDR2 SVGAGI. This CDR3 spans 15 amino acids.

The rearrangement joins TRBV19 to TRBJ2-3, with D perhaps matching TRBD2 (6 bases). The ends were cut back, 5 bases at V and 2 bases at J, with 20 bases in the middle. The germline gives CDR1 LNHDA, CDR2 SQIVND (reference sequence). The CDR3 contains 17 residues. The CDR3 nucleotides are TGTGCCAGTAGTCTAGCGACTCATCTATACTCCACAGATACGCAGTATTTT. Amino acids: CASSLATHLYSTDTQYF. Using reference TRBV19 and TRBJ2-3 for the parts outside the CDR3, the full variable domain is DGGITQSPKYLFRKEGQNVTLSCEQNLNHDAMYWYRQDPGQGLRLIYYSQIVNDFQKGDIAEGYSVSREKKESFPLTVTSAQKNPTAFYLCASSLATHLYSTDTQYFGPGTRLTVL.

The chain is built from TRBV11-2 and TRBJ2-4; D gene ambiguous. The germline V gene has CDR1 SGHAT and CDR2 FQNNGV. The length of the CDR3 is 11 residues. With 4 bases removed from V and 8 bases from J, the gap between germline ends came to 6 bases. The CDR3 DNA is TGTGCCAGCAGCTCCCGGGACATTCAGTACTTC. Translated: CASSSRDIQYF.

The chain has TRBV5-4 and TRBJ2-1; 8 positions match TRBD2. This CDR3 has 16 amino acids. Germline assignment: CDR1 SGHNT and CDR2 YYREEE (reference sequence). Trimming took 7 bases from V and 4 from J; bases not matched to a gene: 13. CDR3 bases: TGTGCCAGCCGCCGGGGGGGCGGGGGAGATTACAATGAGCAGTTCTTC. Translating gives CASRRGGGGDYNEQFF. The whole variable domain, remainder taken from reference TRBV5-4 and TRBJ2-1, is ETGVTQSPTHLIKTRGQQVTLRCSSQSGHNTVSWYQQALGQGPQFIFQYYREEENGRGNFPPRFSGLQFPNYSSELNVNALELDDSALYLCASRRGGGGDYNEQFFGPGTRLTVL.

This rearrangement joins TRBV28 to TRBJ1-2; D not certain. V was trimmed by 6 bases and J by 2 bases, leaving 10 bases between them. This CDR3 is 13 amino acids long. Germline CDR1 is MDHEN and CDR2 is SYDVKM. The CDR3 reads CASRGAGNYGYTF. The CDR3 DNA sequence: TGTGCCAGCAGGGGTGCCGGGAACTATGGCTACACCTTC.

This sequence joins TRBV5-1 and TRBJ2-5; D not certain. The length of the CDR3 is 15 residues. Per the germline V gene, CDR1 is SGHRS and CDR2 is YFSETQ. The V end was cut by 0 bases, the J end by 1 base, with 10 bases between. CDR3 region: CASSLVLGSQETQYF. In DNA, the CDR3 is TGCGCCAGCAGCTTGGTTCTAGGTTCCCAAGAGACCCAGTACTTC. The full variable domain, with the rest looked up from reference TRBV5-1 and TRBJ2-5, is KAGVTQTPRYLIKTRGQQVTLSCSPISGHRSVSWYQQTPGQGLQFLFEYFSETQRNKGNFPGRFSGRQFSNSRSEMNVSTLELGDSALYLCASSLVLGSQETQYFGPGTRLLVL.